These 23 T cell receptor beta chains were sequenced from one sample in a study of cytotoxic CD8 clonotypes in ibrutinib-treated CLL. Repertoires were generated with immunoSEQ multiplex PCR, while TCRdb's copy carries only in-frame clones and drops some. The sample holds around 200,000 clones, around 70% seen once. The specimen was PBMCs, collected after 12 months of ibrutinib treatment. These receptors originate from a human donor with chronic lymphocytic leukemia.

Within the sample, this clone is medium-sized. The CDR3 protein is CASGGQGSYNEQFF. DNA for the CDR3: TGCGCCAGCGGAGGACAGGGCTCTTACAATGAGCAGTTCTTC. The rearrangement joins TRBV5-1 to TRBJ2-1; TRBD1 matches 8 bases. Germline-derived CDR1 and CDR2 are SGHRS and YFSETQ. V shed 7 bases, J shed 4 bases, and the junction held 7 bases outside the gene matches. The CDR3 is 14 amino acids.

In this sample, this clone turned up a few times. J is TRBJ1-5 and V is TRBV5-6; D not resolved. This CDR3 contains 14 residues. Germline CDR1 and CDR2: SGHDT and YYEEEE. V was shortened by 4 bases and J by 9 bases, with 17 bases between the two germline ends. CDR3 in amino acids: CASSPAGRTGPQHF. The CDR3 nucleotides read TGTGCCAGCAGCCCCGCAGGCCGTACGGGGCCCCAGCATTTT.

By sample fraction, this clone is medium-sized (0.01 to 0.1%). This chain connects TRBV30 to TRBJ2-7; TRBD2 matches 11 bases. With V trimmed by 8 bases and J by 4 bases, 16 bases remained unmatched. Germline assignment: CDR1 GTSNPN and CDR2 SVGIG (reference sequence). This CDR3 region has 16 residues. The CDR3 loop reads CAMDYRGTSGNYEQYF. The CDR3 nucleotides read TGTGCCATGGATTATCGGGGGACTAGCGGAAATTACGAGCAGTACTTC.

In this sample, this clone turned up a few times. V usage is TRBV6-5 and J usage is TRBJ2-3; tentative D call: TRBD2 (6 bases). V shed 0 bases and J shed 1 base, with 8 bases lying between them. This CDR3 has 15 amino acids. Germline V gene data show CDR1 as MNHEY and CDR2 as SVGAGI. The CDR3 DNA is TGTGCCAGCAGTTACTCGCCGGGGGGCACAGATACGCAGTATTTT. Its translation is CASSYSPGGTDTQYF.

This clone was recorded a few times. V is TRBV28 and J is TRBJ1-3; 7 bases fit TRBD1. This CDR3 is 14 amino acids long. The germline V gene encodes CDR1 MDHEN and CDR2 SYDVKM. The V gene end was trimmed by 6 bases and the J gene end by 2 bases; junction bases not matched to a gene: 4. CDR3 residues: CASSPTGTGNTIYF. Written as DNA, the CDR3 is TGTGCCAGCAGCCCGACAGGGACTGGAAACACCATATATTTT.

V and J are TRBV27 and TRBJ1-1; D is ambiguous. Germline CDR1 is MNHEY and CDR2 is SMNVEV (reference sequence). The CDR3 sequence is 14 residues long. Between the trimmed V and J ends, which lost 3 bases and 2 bases, there was a span of 10 bases. CDR3 protein: CASSFGRANTEAFF. The DNA for the CDR3 is TGTGCCAGCAGTTTTGGCCGGGCAAACACTGAAGCTTTCTTT.

The rearrangement joins TRBV7-2 to TRBJ1-1; TRBD1 is a possible D gene (5 bases). The CDR3 runs to 15 residues. With 1 base removed from V and 3 bases from J, the gap between germline ends came to 12 bases. CDR1 and CDR2 (germline): SGHTA, FQGNSA. CDR3 in amino acids: CASSLGGAEDTEAFF. CDR3 in DNA: TGTGCCAGCAGCTTAGGGGGCGCGGAGGACACTGAAGCTTTCTTT. The full variable domain, rest sourced from reference TRBV7-2 and TRBJ1-1, is GAGVSQSPSNKVTEKGKDVELRCDPISGHTALYWYRQSLGQGLEFLIYFQGNSAPDKSGLPSDRFSAERTGGSVSTLTIQRTQQEDSAVYLCASSLGGAEDTEAFFGQGTRLTVV.

This clone was counted between two and nine times. V usage is TRBV7-9 and J usage is TRBJ1-2, with D perhaps matching TRBD1 (6 bases). The CDR3 sequence is 14 residues long. Germline V CDR1 and CDR2: SEHNR, FQNEAQ (reference sequence). The V end was cut by 4 bases, the J end by 5 bases, with 14 bases between. CDR3 bases: TGTGCCAGCAGCTCCGGGACAAGGGGATATGGCTACACCTTC. Translating gives CASSSGTRGYGYTF.

The chain is built from TRBV18 and TRBJ1-1, with D possibly matching TRBD1 (5 bases). The CDR3 extends over 14 amino acids. Germline CDR1 reads KGHSH; CDR2 reads LQKENI. V was shortened by 1 base and J by 3 bases, with 9 bases between the two germline ends. CDR3 in DNA: TGTGCCAGCTCACCACGACTGGGGGACACTGAAGCTTTCTTT. It yields the protein CASSPRLGDTEAFF.

This chain joins TRBV7-2 and TRBJ2-5; 13 nucleotides line up with TRBD2. The germline CDR1 and CDR2 sequences are SGHTA and FQGNSA. This CDR3 spans 15 amino acids. The ends lost 5 bases at V and 5 bases at J; junction bases unmatched: 5. CDR3: CASSTSGGAGETQYF. The CDR3 DNA is TGTGCCAGCAGCACTAGCGGGGGGGCAGGGGAGACCCAGTACTTC.

V gene TRBV7-9 combines with J gene TRBJ2-1; D is perhaps TRBD2 (6 bases). V was clipped by 4 bases and J by 7 bases, with 14 bases between them. Germline V gives CDR1 SEHNR, CDR2 FQNEAQ (reference sequence). This CDR3 spans 14 amino acids. In DNA, the CDR3 is TGTGCCAGCAGCTCCCCACTAGCAAAAAATGAGCAGTTCTTC. Amino acid sequence: CASSSPLAKNEQFF.

The CDR3 bases are TGTGCTAGTGGTTTGGGGCTGAACAGGGATGCCACTGAAGCTTTCTTT. This codes for CASGLGLNRDATEAFF. The V call is TRBV12-5, the J call TRBJ1-1; TRBD1 is a possible D gene (6 bases). Looked up from germline, CDR1 is LGHNT and CDR2 is FRNRAP. V was pared by 1 base and J by 4 bases, with 16 bases between. The CDR3 sequence is 16 residues long.

This chain connects TRBV7-2 to TRBJ1-2; D possibly corresponds to TRBD1 (5 bases). Germline values: CDR1 SGHTA, CDR2 FQGNSA. This CDR3 comprises 14 residues. V was shortened by 1 base and J by 4 bases, with 10 bases between the two germline ends. CDR3 in DNA: TGTGCCAGCAGCTTAGGGGCAGGGCCCTATGGCTACACCTTC. Residues: CASSLGAGPYGYTF.

This clone was counted a single time. The V and J genes are TRBV28 and TRBJ1-2; D possibly corresponds to TRBD1 (6 bases). V lost 6 bases to trimming and J lost 7 bases, with 21 bases between them. Per germline, CDR1 MDHEN and CDR2 SYDVKM. This CDR3 is built from 15 residues. The DNA of the CDR3 is TGTGCCAGCAGGGCCGGGGACATTCAAACTCCTGGCTACACCTTC. It is translated as CASRAGDIQTPGYTF.

There are a few counts of this clone. This rearrangement joins TRBV18 to TRBJ2-1; the match to TRBD2 covers 13 bases. Germline loops: CDR1 KGHSH, CDR2 LQKENI. The CDR3 loop spans 16 amino acids. After removal of 6 bases from V and 7 bases from J, the junction contained 9 bases not matched to a gene. CDR3 sequence (DNA): TGTGCCAGCTCCAAATCGGGACTAGCGGGATTTAATGAGCAGTTCTTC. Its protein is CASSKSGLAGFNEQFF.

The rearrangement uses TRBV30 and TRBJ1-1; D unclear. V gave up 5 bases and J gave up 8 bases, with 15 bases separating them. The CDR3 contains 12 residues. Germline V gene lookup returns CDR1 GTSNPN and CDR2 SVGIG (reference sequence). This CDR3 reads CAWSIRNLEAFF. The CDR3 DNA follows: TGTGCCTGGTCCATCAGAAATTTGGAAGCTTTCTTT.

This clone was observed many times. The chain is built from TRBV19 and TRBJ2-5; D remains ambiguous. V dropped 1 base and J dropped 2 bases, with 17 bases sitting between them. The germline V gene encodes CDR1 LNHDA and CDR2 SQIVND (reference sequence). The CDR3 runs 17 residues. CDR3 bases: TGTGCCAGTAGTATAGGGCTGAACTACCCGTGGCAAGAGACCCAGTACTTC. The encoded protein is CASSIGLNYPWQETQYF.

The rearrangement joins TRBV7-2 to TRBJ2-2; 15 nucleotides match TRBD2. This CDR3 spans 16 amino acids. Germline-derived CDR1 and CDR2 are SGHTA and FQGNSA. Losses at the gene ends were 5 bases for V and 6 bases for J; bases not matched to a gene: 4. This CDR3 is CASSTGLAGGSGELFF. The CDR3 region has the DNA TGTGCCAGCAGCACGGGACTAGCGGGAGGCTCCGGGGAGCTGTTTTTT.

J is TRBJ1-1 and V is TRBV30; D gene ambiguous. Germline V gives CDR1 GTSNPN, CDR2 SVGIG (reference sequence). V shed 2 bases and J shed 10 bases, with 14 bases lying between them. The CDR3 covers 12 residues. CDR3 residues: CAWSTQSGVAFF. CDR3 coding DNA: TGTGCCTGGAGTACACAATCCGGGGTAGCTTTCTTT.

The chain carries TRBV30 and TRBJ1-2; D uncertain. Germline V gene lookup returns CDR1 GTSNPN and CDR2 SVGIG (reference sequence). The CDR3 is 13 residues long. The V and J ends lost 0 bases and 4 bases respectively, with 9 bases between them. CDR3: CAWSVRTAYGYTF. CDR3 DNA: TGTGCCTGGAGTGTACGGACCGCCTATGGCTACACCTTC.

The sample holds many counts of this clone. The chain links TRBV2 to TRBJ1-4, with TRBD1 matching 9 bases. CDR3 length: 15 residues. With V trimmed by 1 base and J by 5 bases, 2 bases remained unmatched. The germline V gene encodes CDR1 SNHLY and CDR2 FYNNEI. CDR3 DNA: TGTGCCAGCAGTGAAGACAGGGGGCAAAATGAAAAACTGTTTTTT. This codes for CASSEDRGQNEKLFF.

Notes on this clone: Sequence at one end of the junction differs from germline and may be a read error. This chain links TRBV6-1 with TRBJ1-2, with TRBD1 as a possible D gene (6 bases). The germline V gene encodes CDR1 MNHNS and CDR2 SASEGT. The CDR3 is 11 residues long. The DNA for the CDR3 is TGTGCCAGCAATATTAGACAGGACATACGCTTC. It yields the protein CASNIRQDIRF.

Regarding this clone: This sample also contains other DNA sequences that code for the same CDR3. V is TRBV7-2 and J is TRBJ2-2; D gene uncertain. V lost 1 base to trimming and J lost 1 base, with 4 bases between them. CDR1 and CDR2 (germline): SGHTA, FQGNSA. This CDR3 is 14 amino acids long. The chain's CDR3 is CASSLGQNTGELFF. DNA of the CDR3: TGTGCCAGCAGCTTAGGACAGAACACCGGGGAGCTGTTTTTT.